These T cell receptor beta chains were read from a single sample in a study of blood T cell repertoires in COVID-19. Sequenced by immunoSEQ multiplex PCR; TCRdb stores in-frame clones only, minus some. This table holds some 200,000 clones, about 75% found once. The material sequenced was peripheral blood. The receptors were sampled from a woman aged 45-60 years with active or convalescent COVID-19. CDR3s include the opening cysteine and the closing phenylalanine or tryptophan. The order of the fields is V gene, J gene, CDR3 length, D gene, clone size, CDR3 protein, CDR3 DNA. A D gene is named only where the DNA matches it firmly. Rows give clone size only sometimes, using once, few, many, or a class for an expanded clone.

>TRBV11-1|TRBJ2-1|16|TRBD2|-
CASSDRLAAGRGEQFF
TGTGCCAGCAGCGACCGTCTAGCGGCAGGTCGGGGGGAGCAGTTCTTC
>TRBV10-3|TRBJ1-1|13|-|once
CAIAAGPNTEAFF
TGTGCCATCGCCGCAGGGCCGAACACTGAAGCTTTCTTT
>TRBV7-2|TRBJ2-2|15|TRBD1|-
CASSPDRKTGGELFF
TGTGCCAGCAGCCCCGACCGAAAGACAGGGGGGGAGCTGTTTTTT
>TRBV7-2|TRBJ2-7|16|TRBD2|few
CASSLGRTSGNNEQYF
TGTGCCAGCAGCTTAGGACGGACTAGCGGGAACAACGAGCAGTACTTC
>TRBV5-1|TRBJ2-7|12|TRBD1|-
CASSWDRGEQYF
TGCGCCAGCAGCTGGGACAGGGGCGAGCAGTACTTC
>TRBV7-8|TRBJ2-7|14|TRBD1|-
CASSSGQETYEQYF
TGTGCCAGCAGCTCGGGACAGGAAACCTACGAGCAGTACTTC
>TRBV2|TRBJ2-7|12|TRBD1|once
CASSRDRVEQYF
TGTGCCAGCAGTCGGGACAGGGTAGAGCAGTACTTC
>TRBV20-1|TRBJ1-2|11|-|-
CSARSIYGYTF
TGCAGTGCGCGTTCCATCTATGGCTACACCTTC
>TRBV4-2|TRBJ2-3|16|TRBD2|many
CASSQGLAGVEDTQYF
TGTGCCAGCAGCCAGGGACTAGCGGGGGTGGAAGATACGCAGTATTTT
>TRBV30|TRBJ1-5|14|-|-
CAWSEGYKRQPQHF
TGTGCCTGGAGTGAGGGGTATAAGCGTCAGCCCCAGCATTTT
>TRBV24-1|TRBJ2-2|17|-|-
CATSDLHGGRNTGELFF
TGTGCCACCAGTGATTTGCATGGGGGGAGAAACACCGGGGAGCTGTTTTTT
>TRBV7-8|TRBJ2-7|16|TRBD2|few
CASSPSVAGSSYEQYF
TGTGCCAGCAGCCCCTCTGTAGCGGGGAGCTCCTACGAGCAGTACTTC
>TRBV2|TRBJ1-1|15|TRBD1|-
CASLLGQGRNPEAFF
TGTGCCAGCCTACTGGGACAGGGAAGGAATCCTGAAGCTTTCTTT
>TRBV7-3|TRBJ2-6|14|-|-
CASSPSSGANVLTF
TGTGCCAGCAGCCCTAGTTCTGGGGCCAACGTCCTGACTTTC
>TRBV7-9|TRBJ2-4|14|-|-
CASSLAGPTDIQYF
TGTGCCAGCAGCTTAGCGGGGCCGACAGACATTCAGTACTTC
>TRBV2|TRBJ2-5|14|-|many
CASSEGWGVQTQYF
TGTGCCAGCAGTGAAGGGTGGGGGGTGCAGACCCAGTACTTC
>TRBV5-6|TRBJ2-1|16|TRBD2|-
CASSLGLAVSYNEQFF
TGTGCCAGCAGCTTGGGGCTAGCGGTCTCCTACAATGAGCAGTTCTTC
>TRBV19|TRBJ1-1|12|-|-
CASSSGFGEAFF
TGTGCCAGCTCTTCAGGGTTTGGTGAAGCTTTCTTT
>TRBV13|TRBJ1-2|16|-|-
CASSATGRGVTWGYTF
TGTGCCAGCAGCGCCACAGGGAGGGGCGTCACATGGGGCTACACCTTC
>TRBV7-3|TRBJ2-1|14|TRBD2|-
CASSFSGGAGEQFF
TGTGCCAGCAGTTTTAGCGGGGGGGCCGGCGAGCAGTTCTTC
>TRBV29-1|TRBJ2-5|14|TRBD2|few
CSVGTSGGQETQYF
TGCAGCGTGGGGACTAGCGGGGGCCAAGAGACCCAGTACTTC
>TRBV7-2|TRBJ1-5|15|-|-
CASSLEPGLNQPQHF
TGTGCCAGCAGCTTAGAACCGGGGTTGAATCAGCCCCAGCATTTT
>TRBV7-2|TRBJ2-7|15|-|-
CASSLQGGAPYEQYF
TGTGCCAGCAGCTTACAGGGGGGCGCGCCCTACGAGCAGTACTTC
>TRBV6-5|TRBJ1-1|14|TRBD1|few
CASSTPTGFGEAFF
TGTGCCAGCAGTACCCCGACAGGGTTTGGTGAAGCTTTCTTT
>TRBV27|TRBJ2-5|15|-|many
CASILTGQWQETQYF
TGTGCCAGCATATTAACAGGGCAATGGCAAGAGACCCAGTACTTC
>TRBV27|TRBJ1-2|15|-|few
CASSGDPTGNYGYTF
TGTGCCAGCAGCGGCGACCCGACGGGGAACTATGGCTACACCTTC
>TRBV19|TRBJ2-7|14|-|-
CASSTGLSSYEQYF
TGTGCCAGCTCGACAGGTCTTAGCTCCTACGAGCAGTACTTC
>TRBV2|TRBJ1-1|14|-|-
CASSYREGNTEAFF
TGTGCCAGCAGTTACAGGGAAGGGAACACTGAAGCTTTCTTT
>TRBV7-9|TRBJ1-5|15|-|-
CASSFDSGFNQPQHF
TGTGCCAGCAGCTTCGATTCGGGGTTCAATCAGCCCCAGCATTTT
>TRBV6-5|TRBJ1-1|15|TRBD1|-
CASRTTGAGVGEAFF
TGTGCCAGCAGAACGACAGGGGCCGGGGTCGGTGAAGCTTTCTTT
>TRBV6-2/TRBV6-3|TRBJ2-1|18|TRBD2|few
CASSYSRTGLADYNEQFF
TGTGCCAGCAGTTATTCCCGAACGGGACTAGCGGACTACAATGAGCAGTTCTTC
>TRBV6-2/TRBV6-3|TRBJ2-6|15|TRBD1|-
CASSPTGGGANVLTF
TGTGCCAGCAGTCCCACAGGGGGCGGGGCCAACGTCCTGACTTTC
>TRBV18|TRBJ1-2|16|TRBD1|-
CASSPVRDRGEAGYTF
TGTGCCAGCTCACCGGTCCGGGACAGGGGAGAGGCTGGCTACACCTTC
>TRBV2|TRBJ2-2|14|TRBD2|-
CASKGLDYTGELFF
TGTGCCAGCAAAGGACTAGATTACACCGGGGAGCTGTTTTTT
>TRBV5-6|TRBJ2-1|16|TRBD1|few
CASSPTGSSSYNEQFF
TGTGCCAGCAGCCCGACAGGGTCAAGCTCCTACAATGAGCAGTTCTTC
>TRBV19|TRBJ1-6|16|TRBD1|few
CASTPRGQDYNSPLHF
TGTGCCAGTACCCCTAGAGGACAGGACTATAATTCACCCCTCCACTTT
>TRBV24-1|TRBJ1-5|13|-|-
CATSDGQGQPQHF
TGTGCCACCAGTGACGGGCAGGGGCAGCCCCAGCATTTT
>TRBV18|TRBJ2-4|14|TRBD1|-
CASSPRDRVNIQYF
TGTGCCAGCTCACCACGAGACAGGGTAAACATTCAGTACTTC
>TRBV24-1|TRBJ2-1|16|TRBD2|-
CATSHLTSGFDNEQFF
TGTGCCACCAGCCATTTAACTAGCGGGTTTGACAATGAGCAGTTCTTC
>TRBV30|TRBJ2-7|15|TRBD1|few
CAWSWGTGLLYEQYF
TGTGCCTGGAGTTGGGGGACAGGGCTTTTGTACGAGCAGTACTTC
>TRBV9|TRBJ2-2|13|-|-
CASSPGWTGELFF
TGTGCCAGCAGCCCAGGATGGACCGGGGAGCTGTTTTTT
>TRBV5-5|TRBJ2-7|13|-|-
CASSSMGAGEQYF
TGTGCCAGCAGCTCCATGGGGGCGGGTGAGCAGTACTTC
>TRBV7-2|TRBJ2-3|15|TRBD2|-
CASSFSSGGTDTQYF
TGTGCCAGCAGCTTTTCTAGCGGGGGCACAGATACGCAGTATTTT
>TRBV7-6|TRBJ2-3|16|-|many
CASSLEGRGVADTQYF
TGTGCCAGCAGCTTAGAGGGCAGGGGAGTTGCAGATACGCAGTATTTT
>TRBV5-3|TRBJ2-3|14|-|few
CARSCLAIPDTQYF
TGTGCCAGAAGCTGCCTAGCGATCCCAGATACGCAGTATTTT
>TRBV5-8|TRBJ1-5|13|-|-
CASTGSSNQPQHF
TGTGCCAGCACAGGGTCGAGCAATCAGCCCCAGCATTTT
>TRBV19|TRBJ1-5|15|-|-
CASSFGKTGNQPQHF
TGTGCCAGTAGTTTCGGTAAAACGGGCAATCAGCCCCAGCATTTT
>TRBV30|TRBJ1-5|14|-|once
CAWRAQNSNQPQHF
TGTGCCTGGAGGGCTCAGAATAGCAATCAGCCCCAGCATTTT
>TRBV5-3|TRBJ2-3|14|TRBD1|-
CARGGQGLADTQYF
TGTGCCAGAGGGGGACAGGGGTTAGCAGATACGCAGTATTTT
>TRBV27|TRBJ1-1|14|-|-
CASSLSRRNTEAFF
TGTGCCAGCAGTTTATCGAGGCGGAACACTGAAGCTTTCTTT
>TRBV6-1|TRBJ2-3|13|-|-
CASSEARSDTQYF
TGTGCCAGCAGTGAAGCCCGTTCGGATACGCAGTATTTT
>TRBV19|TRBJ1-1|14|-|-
CASSSSGMRSEAFF
TGTGCCAGTAGTTCCTCCGGGATGCGGTCTGAAGCTTTCTTT
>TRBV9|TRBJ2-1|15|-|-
CASSTRGNQNNEQFF
TGTGCCAGCAGCACCCGAGGTAACCAGAACAATGAGCAGTTCTTC
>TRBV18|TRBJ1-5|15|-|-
CASSPRAGSNQPQHF
TGTGCCAGCTCACCACGGGCAGGGAGCAATCAGCCCCAGCATTTT